Following are 22 T cell receptor beta chains from one sample sequenced in a study of cytomegalovirus exposure and HLA in healthy donors. 13 Jbeta primers and 60 Vbeta primers were used for the PCR. Assay: immunoSEQ multiplex PCR; the TCRdb copy retains only in-frame clones and omits some. Recorded for this sample: about 200,000 clones. Sample: PBMCs. Receptors were obtained from a girl aged 2 to 10 in good health and CMV-seropositive.

This chain uses TRBV29-1 with TRBJ2-5; 9 bases align to TRBD2. The germline V gene has CDR1 SQVTM and CDR2 ANQGSEA. The CDR3 contains 18 residues. After removal of 5 bases from V and 5 bases from J, the junction contained 21 bases not matched to a gene. The CDR3 nucleotides read TGCAGCGTTTCCGGGGGGTCTAGCGGGACTTACCAGGTGGAGACCCAGTACTTC. Translation gives CSVSGGSSGTYQVETQYF.

Turning to this clone: Other DNA sequences from this sample encode an identical CDR3 as well. The chain carries TRBV5-1 and TRBJ2-1; TRBD2 matches 7 bases. This CDR3 is 15 amino acids long. V trimming: 0 bases; J trimming: 0 bases; junction bases outside the gene matches: 0. Germline assignment: CDR1 SGHRS and CDR2 YFSETQ. The CDR3 here is CASSLGGSSYNEQFF. The CDR3 DNA is TGCGCCAGCAGCTTGGGCGGGAGCTCCTACAATGAGCAGTTCTTC.

This sequence joins TRBV28 and TRBJ2-7; possibly TRBD2 for D (6 bases). Per the germline V gene, CDR1 is MDHEN and CDR2 is SYDVKM. V shed 6 bases and J shed 2 bases, with 14 bases lying between them. CDR3 length: 14 amino acids. DNA for the CDR3: TGTGCCAGCAGCCCAAGCGGGCTAACCTACGAGCAGTACTTC. This sequence encodes CASSPSGLTYEQYF.

This chain joins TRBV7-2 and TRBJ1-3, with a tentative D call TRBD1 (6 bases). CDR1 is SGHTA and CDR2 is FQGNSA in the germline V gene. Deletions cut 0 bases from V and 8 bases from J, with 17 bases between. This CDR3 comprises 16 residues. DNA for the CDR3: TGTGCCAGCAGCTTAGCGCCCAGGGGCAGTGGGGACACCATATATTTT. Its translation is CASSLAPRGSGDTIYF. The variable domain in full, completed from reference TRBV7-2 and TRBJ1-3, reads GAGVSQSPSNKVTEKGKDVELRCDPISGHTALYWYRQSLGQGLEFLIYFQGNSAPDKSGLPSDRFSAERTGGSVSTLTIQRTQQEDSAVYLCASSLAPRGSGDTIYFGEGSWLTVV.

V is TRBV6-1 and J is TRBJ2-3; D is ambiguous. The germline V gene encodes CDR1 MNHNS and CDR2 SASEGT. This CDR3 region has 15 residues. Trimming shortened V by 4 bases and J by 4 bases, and 15 bases separated the two germline ends. CDR3 nucleotide sequence: TGTGCCAGCAGTGCTAACTTCCTCGGAGCAGATACGCAGTATTTT. Translation: CASSANFLGADTQYF.

DNA of the CDR3: TGCGCCAGCAGAGGGACAGCCAACACTGAAGCTTTCTTT. It yields the protein CASRGTANTEAFF. J is TRBJ1-1 and V is TRBV5-1; 7 bases map to TRBD1. Per germline, CDR1 SGHRS and CDR2 YFSETQ. This CDR3 is 13 amino acids long. With V trimmed by 5 bases and J by 2 bases, 3 bases remained unmatched.

The rearrangement uses TRBV9 and TRBJ2-2; D gene uncertain. The CDR3 contains 15 residues. Per germline, CDR1 SGDLS and CDR2 YYNGEE. The germline V and J ends were trimmed by 0 bases and 2 bases, with 8 bases remaining between them. The CDR3 coding sequence is TGTGCCAGCAGCGTAGCTACGGTAAACACCGGGGAGCTGTTTTTT. Translation gives CASSVATVNTGELFF.

The V and J genes are TRBV5-1 and TRBJ1-3, with D hard to call. Germline V CDR1 and CDR2: SGHRS, YFSETQ. This CDR3 is built from 13 residues. Trimming pared 5 bases from V and 3 bases from J, leaving 9 bases between. The CDR3: CASRRQVGNTIYF. Written as DNA, the CDR3 is TGCGCCAGCAGACGACAAGTTGGAAACACCATATATTTT.

This chain links TRBV7-9 with TRBJ1-1; 7 nucleotides line up with TRBD1. From germline, CDR1 is SEHNR and CDR2 FQNEAQ (reference sequence). The ends lost 5 bases at V and 0 bases at J; junction bases unmatched: 6. There are 15 residues in the CDR3. CDR3 region: CASSRMGQMNTEAFF. In DNA form, the CDR3 reads TGTGCCAGCAGCCGGATGGGACAGATGAACACTGAAGCTTTCTTT.

J is TRBJ2-7 and V is TRBV9, with a tentative D call TRBD2 (6 bases). The CDR3 extends over 14 amino acids. The V and J ends lost 0 bases and 3 bases respectively, with 10 bases between them. Looked up from germline, CDR1 is SGDLS and CDR2 is YYNGEE. Here the CDR3 reads CASSVGGKDYEQYF. Written as DNA, the CDR3 is TGTGCCAGCAGCGTAGGCGGGAAAGACTACGAGCAGTACTTC.

The chain employs TRBV27 and TRBJ2-1, with 12 bases that match TRBD2. Germline V gene sequence: CDR1 MNHEY, CDR2 SMNVEV (reference sequence). The CDR3 runs to 16 residues. The ends lost 5 bases at V and 3 bases at J; junction bases unmatched: 5. The CDR3 loop reads CASSLTSGSFYNEQFF. The CDR3 nucleotides read TGTGCCAGCAGTCTGACTAGCGGGAGTTTCTACAATGAGCAGTTCTTC.

CDR3 bases: TGTGCCAGCTCACCAAGCGGGACCTACGAGCAGTACTTC. Translating it yields CASSPSGTYEQYF. This chain links TRBV18 with TRBJ2-7; TRBD2 aligns across 7 bases. Germline CDR1 and CDR2: KGHSH and LQKENI. This CDR3 comprises 13 residues. V shed 2 bases and J 2 bases; nucleotides not matched to a gene: 0.

V is TRBV15 and J is TRBJ2-7; D ambiguous. The length of the CDR3 is 17 residues. Germline-derived CDR1 and CDR2 are LNHNV and YYDKDF (reference sequence). V was shortened by 0 bases and J by 3 bases, with 18 bases between the two germline ends. The CDR3 bases are TGTGCCACCAGCAGAGACCTAACCCCCTCAATTCTCTACGAGCAGTACTTC. As protein: CATSRDLTPSILYEQYF.

The rearrangement joins TRBV4-1 to TRBJ1-2; D possibly corresponds to TRBD1 (5 bases). CDR3 length equals 16 residues. CDR1 is MGHRA and CDR2 is YSYEKL in the germline V gene. The ends were cut back, 3 bases at V and 1 base at J, with 15 bases in the middle. CDR3 in DNA: TGCGCCAGCAGCCATGCCGACAGTAAAATTAACTATGGCTACACCTTC. As protein: CASSHADSKINYGYTF.

The genes are TRBV19 and TRBJ1-1; 7 positions agree with TRBD1. The ends lost 4 bases at V and 6 bases at J; junction bases unmatched: 11. The CDR3 contains 15 residues. Germline V gene data show CDR1 as LNHDA and CDR2 as SQIVND (reference sequence). In nucleotides, the CDR3 is TGTGCCAGTAGTACGACCGACAGGGATCAGCCTGAAGCTTTCTTT. This translates into CASSTTDRDQPEAFF.

The V and J genes are TRBV6-5 and TRBJ1-1; TRBD1 matches at 9 bases. Germline V CDR1 and CDR2: MNHEY, SVGAGI. The ends lost 10 bases at V and 3 bases at J; junction bases unmatched: 6. The CDR3 is 13 amino acids. The CDR3 coding sequence is TGTGCCACCAGACAGGGGGGTTACACTGAAGCTTTCTTT. Its translation: CATRQGGYTEAFF.

V gene TRBV9 combines with J gene TRBJ1-5; D unresolved. The germline V gene has CDR1 SGDLS and CDR2 YYNGEE. Trimming removed 4 bases from V and 4 bases from J, with 12 bases in between. This CDR3 comprises 14 residues. The CDR3 bases are TGTGCCAGCAGCCCCTACAGTGCGAATCAGCCCCAGCATTTT. Translating it yields CASSPYSANQPQHF.

J is TRBJ2-5 and V is TRBV5-6; no firm D call. The CDR3 contains 12 residues. With 1 base removed from V and 5 bases from J, the gap between germline ends came to 6 bases. Germline V gene lookup returns CDR1 SGHDT and CDR2 YYEEEE. The CDR3, as DNA: TGTGCCAGCAGCTTGCCTAGTGAGACCCAGTACTTC. It codes for CASSLPSETQYF.

The chain links TRBV5-8 to TRBJ2-3; the match to TRBD2 covers 8 bases. The V gene's germline CDR1 is SGHTS and CDR2 YDEGEE. This CDR3 comprises 15 residues. After removal of 1 base from V and 4 bases from J, the junction contained 5 bases not matched to a gene. CDR3 loop: CASSLQLAGADTQYF. In DNA, the CDR3 is TGTGCCAGCAGCTTGCAGCTAGCGGGTGCAGATACGCAGTATTTT.

The chain links TRBV15 to TRBJ1-1; 7 bases are shared with TRBD1. The V gene's germline CDR1 is LNHNV and CDR2 YYDKDF (reference sequence). The CDR3 covers 14 residues. J was trimmed by 2 bases and V by 1 base; bases with no gene match: 1. The CDR3 DNA sequence: TGTGCCACCAGCAGAGGGGACAGTAACACTGAAGCTTTCTTT. Residues: CATSRGDSNTEAFF.

The chain has TRBV11-3 and TRBJ2-1; 7 positions match TRBD1. This CDR3 comprises 17 residues. Trimming cost V 3 bases and J 2 bases; bases outside gene matches: 10. The germline V gene encodes CDR1 SGHNT and CDR2 YENEEA. CDR3 sequence reads: CASSFSGEGGTYNEQFF. CDR3 coding DNA: TGTGCCAGCAGCTTTAGTGGGGAAGGGGGCACCTACAATGAGCAGTTCTTC.

The chain has TRBV7-2 and TRBJ2-7; 14 positions agree with TRBD2. Looked up from germline, CDR1 is SGHTA and CDR2 is FQGNSA. The CDR3 covers 16 residues. V lost 1 base to trimming and J lost 4 bases; unmatched junction nucleotides: 3. Here the CDR3 reads CASSLDRTSGRYEQYF. CDR3 DNA sequence: TGTGCCAGCAGCTTAGACCGGACTAGCGGGAGGTACGAGCAGTACTTC.